The present TCR beta chain was sequenced within a study of blood T cell repertoires in COVID-19. Participants were aged 18 to 89 years from 24 US areas. This CDR3 region has 16 residues. Looked up from germline, CDR1 is MNHEY and CDR2 is SVGAGI. Trimming shortened V by 2 bases and J by 0 bases, and 12 bases separated the two germline ends. The table came from immunoSEQ multiplex PCR; TCRdb's copy has only in-frame clones and leaves some out. The sample has over 250,000 clones, roughly 86% seen once. Sequenced: PBMCs or T cells enriched from blood (not recorded which). The chain has TRBV6-5 and TRBJ2-3, with D possibly TRBD2 on 6 matching bases. This clonotype was sampled from a woman aged 18-29 years who had recovered from COVID-19. In DNA, the CDR3 is TGTGCCAGCAGTTACCCCGCGGGATCTAGCACAGATACGCAGTATTTT. Translated: CASSYPAGSSTDTQYF.